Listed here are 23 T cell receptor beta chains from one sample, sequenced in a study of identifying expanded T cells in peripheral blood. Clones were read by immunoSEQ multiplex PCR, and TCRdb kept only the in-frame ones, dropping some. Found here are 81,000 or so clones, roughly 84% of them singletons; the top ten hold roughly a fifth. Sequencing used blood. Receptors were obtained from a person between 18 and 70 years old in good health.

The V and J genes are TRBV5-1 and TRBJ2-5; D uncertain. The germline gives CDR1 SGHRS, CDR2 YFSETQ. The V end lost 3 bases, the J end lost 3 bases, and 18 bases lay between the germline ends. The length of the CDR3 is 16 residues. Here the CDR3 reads CASSSSFLEKKETQYF. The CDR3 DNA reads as TGCGCCAGCAGCTCGTCTTTTCTGGAGAAGAAAGAGACCCAGTACTTC. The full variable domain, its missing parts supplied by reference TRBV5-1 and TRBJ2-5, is KAGVTQTPRYLIKTRGQQVTLSCSPISGHRSVSWYQQTPGQGLQFLFEYFSETQRNKGNFPGRFSGRQFSNSRSEMNVSTLELGDSALYLCASSSSFLEKKETQYFGPGTRLLVL.

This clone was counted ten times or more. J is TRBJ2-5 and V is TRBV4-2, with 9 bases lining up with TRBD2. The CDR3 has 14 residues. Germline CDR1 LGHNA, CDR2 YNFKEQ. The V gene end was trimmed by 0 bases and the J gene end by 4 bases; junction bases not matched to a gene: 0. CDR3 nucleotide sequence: TGTGCCAGCAGCCAAGAACTAGCGGGAGAGACCCAGTACTTC. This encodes CASSQELAGETQYF.

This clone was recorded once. CDR3 amino acids: CASSLSLGAANGRELFF. The CDR3 DNA is TGTGCCAGCAGCTTATCCCTTGGTGCGGCTAATGGTAGGGAGCTGTTTTTT. The gene calls are TRBV7-3 and TRBJ2-2; D is uncertain. The CDR3 is made up of 17 amino acids. Trimming pared 2 bases from V and 9 bases from J, leaving 22 bases between. The germline V gene encodes CDR1 SGHTA and CDR2 FQGTGA.

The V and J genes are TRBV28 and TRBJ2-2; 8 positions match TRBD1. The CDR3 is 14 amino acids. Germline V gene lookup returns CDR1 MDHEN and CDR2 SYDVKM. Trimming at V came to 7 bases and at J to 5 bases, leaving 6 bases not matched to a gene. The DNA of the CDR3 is TGTGCCAGCATACCGGGACAGGATACCGGGGAGCTGTTTTTT. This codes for CASIPGQDTGELFF.

The CDR3 loop reads CASSQDHGTSGRYEQYF. CDR3 bases: TGCGCCAGCAGCCAAGATCATGGGACTAGCGGGAGGTACGAGCAGTACTTC. The V and J genes are TRBV4-3 and TRBJ2-7; 15 bases are a match to TRBD2. CDR1 LGHNA and CDR2 YSLEER come from the germline V gene. The trim removed 0 bases at V and 4 bases at J, leaving 4 bases unmatched. CDR3 size: 17 residues.

CDR3 in amino acids: CASRRGGEDEKLFF. The DNA for the CDR3 is TGTGCCAGCAGGAGGGGGGGAGAGGATGAAAAACTGTTTTTT. V gene TRBV6-6 combines with J gene TRBJ1-4, with D maybe TRBD1 (6 bases). V shed 6 bases and J shed 6 bases, with 14 bases lying between them. This CDR3 contains 14 residues. Germline V lookup: CDR1 MNHNY, CDR2 SVGAGI (reference sequence).

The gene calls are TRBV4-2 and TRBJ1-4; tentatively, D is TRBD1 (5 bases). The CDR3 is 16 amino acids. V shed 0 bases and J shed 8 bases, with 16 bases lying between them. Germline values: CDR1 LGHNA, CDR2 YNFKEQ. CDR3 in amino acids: CASSQEMLGEGEKLFF. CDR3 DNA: TGTGCCAGCAGCCAAGAAATGTTAGGGGAGGGAGAAAAACTGTTTTTT.

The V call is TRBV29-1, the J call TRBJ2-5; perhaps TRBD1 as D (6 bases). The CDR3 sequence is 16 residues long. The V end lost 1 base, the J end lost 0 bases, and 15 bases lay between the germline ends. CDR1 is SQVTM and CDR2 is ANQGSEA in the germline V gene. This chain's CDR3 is CSVEGIGQQYQETQYF. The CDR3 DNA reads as TGCAGCGTTGAAGGGATAGGACAGCAGTACCAAGAGACCCAGTACTTC. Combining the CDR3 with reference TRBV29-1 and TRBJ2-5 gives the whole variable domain SAVISQKPSRDICQRGTSLTIQCQVDSQVTMMFWYRQQPGQSLTLIATANQGSEATYESGFVIDKFPISRPNLTFSTLTVSNMSPEDSSIYLCSVEGIGQQYQETQYFGPGTRLLVL.

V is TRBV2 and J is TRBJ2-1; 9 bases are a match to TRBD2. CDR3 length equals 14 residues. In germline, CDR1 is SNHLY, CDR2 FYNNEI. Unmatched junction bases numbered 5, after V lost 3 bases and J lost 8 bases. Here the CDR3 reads CASSDLAGRDEQFF. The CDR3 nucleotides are TGTGCCAGCAGTGACCTAGCGGGAAGGGATGAGCAGTTCTTC.

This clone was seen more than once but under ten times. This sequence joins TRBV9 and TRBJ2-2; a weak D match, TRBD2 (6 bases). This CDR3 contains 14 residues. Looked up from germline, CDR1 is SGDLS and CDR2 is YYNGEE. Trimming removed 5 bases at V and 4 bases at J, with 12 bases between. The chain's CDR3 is CASRPGASTGELFF. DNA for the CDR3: TGTGCCAGCAGACCGGGAGCCTCCACCGGGGAGCTGTTTTTT.

DNA of the CDR3: TGCGCCAGCAGCTTGGTTAGGGTTGCGGAGACGGGTGAGCAGTTCTTC. Its protein product is CASSLVRVAETGEQFF. The genes are TRBV5-1 and TRBJ2-1; D unclear. The CDR3 extends over 16 amino acids. Germline CDR1 and CDR2: SGHRS and YFSETQ. Between the trimmed V and J ends, which lost 0 bases and 9 bases, there was a span of 19 bases.

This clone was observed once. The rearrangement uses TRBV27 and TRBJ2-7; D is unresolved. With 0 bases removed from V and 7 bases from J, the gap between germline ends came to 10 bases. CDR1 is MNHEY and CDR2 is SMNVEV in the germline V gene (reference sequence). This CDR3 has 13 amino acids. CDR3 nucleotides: TGTGCCAGCAGTTTATCGATGGGCGCGGAGCAGTACTTC. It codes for CASSLSMGAEQYF.

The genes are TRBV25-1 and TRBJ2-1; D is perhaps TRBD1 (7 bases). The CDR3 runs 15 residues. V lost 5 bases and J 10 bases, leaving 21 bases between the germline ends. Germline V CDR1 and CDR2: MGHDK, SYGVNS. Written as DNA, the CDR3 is TGTGCCAGCAGTTTGGACAGCGCCAGGGGGAGGGAGCAGTTCTTC. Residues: CASSLDSARGREQFF.

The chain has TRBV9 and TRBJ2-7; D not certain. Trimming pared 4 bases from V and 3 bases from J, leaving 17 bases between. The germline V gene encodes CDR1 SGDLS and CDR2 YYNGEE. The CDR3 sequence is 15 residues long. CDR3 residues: CASSPPPVTNYEQYF. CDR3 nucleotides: TGTGCCAGCAGCCCTCCGCCGGTAACTAACTACGAGCAGTACTTC.

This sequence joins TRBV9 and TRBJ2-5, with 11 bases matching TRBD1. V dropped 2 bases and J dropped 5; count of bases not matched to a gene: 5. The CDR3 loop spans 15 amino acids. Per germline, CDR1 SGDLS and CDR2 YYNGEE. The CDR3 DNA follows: TGTGCCAGCAGCGTTGGGACAGGGGGTGTGGAGACCCAGTACTTC. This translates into CASSVGTGGVETQYF.

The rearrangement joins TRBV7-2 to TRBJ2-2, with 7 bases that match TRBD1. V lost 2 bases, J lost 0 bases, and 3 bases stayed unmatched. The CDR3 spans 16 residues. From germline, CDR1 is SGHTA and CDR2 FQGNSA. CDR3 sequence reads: CASSLWDRANTGELFF. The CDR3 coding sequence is TGTGCCAGCAGCTTATGGGACAGAGCGAACACCGGGGAGCTGTTTTTT.

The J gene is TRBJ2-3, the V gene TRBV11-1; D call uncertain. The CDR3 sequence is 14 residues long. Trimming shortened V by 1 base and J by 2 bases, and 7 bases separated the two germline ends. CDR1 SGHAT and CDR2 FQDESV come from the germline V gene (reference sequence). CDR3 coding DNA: TGTGCCAGCAGCTTAGGGGATTTCACAGATACGCAGTATTTT. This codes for CASSLGDFTDTQYF.

The CDR3 is CASSGGAGLRNNEQFF. CDR3 coding DNA: TGTGCCAGCAGTGGGGGTGCGGGACTAAGGAACAATGAGCAGTTCTTC. The chain is built from TRBV25-1 and TRBJ2-1; 7 bases map to TRBD2. J was trimmed by 5 bases and V by 4 bases; bases with no gene match: 11. The CDR3 loop spans 16 amino acids. The V gene's germline CDR1 is MGHDK and CDR2 SYGVNS.

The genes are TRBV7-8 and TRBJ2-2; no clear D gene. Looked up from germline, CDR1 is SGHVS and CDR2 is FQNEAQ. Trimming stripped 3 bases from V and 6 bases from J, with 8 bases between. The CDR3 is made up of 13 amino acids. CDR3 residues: CASSFSSSGELFF. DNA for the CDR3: TGTGCCAGCAGCTTTTCGTCCTCCGGGGAGCTGTTTTTT.

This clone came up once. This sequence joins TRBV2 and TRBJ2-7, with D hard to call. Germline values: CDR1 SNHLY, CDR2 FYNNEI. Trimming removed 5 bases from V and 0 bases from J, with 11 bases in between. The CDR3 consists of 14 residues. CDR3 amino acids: CASSPDSSSYEQYF. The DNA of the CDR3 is TGTGCCAGCAGTCCAGACTCCAGCTCCTACGAGCAGTACTTC. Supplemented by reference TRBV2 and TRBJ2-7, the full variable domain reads EPEVTQTPSHQVTQMGQEVILRCVPISNHLYFYWYRQILGQKVEFLVSFYNNEISEKSEIFDDQFSVERPDGSNFTLKIRSTKLEDSAMYFCASSPDSSSYEQYFGPGTRLTVT.

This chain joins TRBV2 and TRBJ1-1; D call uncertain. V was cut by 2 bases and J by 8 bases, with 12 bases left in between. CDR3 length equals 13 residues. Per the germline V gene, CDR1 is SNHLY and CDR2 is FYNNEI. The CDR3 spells CASSELRAPEAFF. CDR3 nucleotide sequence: TGTGCCAGCAGTGAACTGCGGGCTCCCGAAGCTTTCTTT.

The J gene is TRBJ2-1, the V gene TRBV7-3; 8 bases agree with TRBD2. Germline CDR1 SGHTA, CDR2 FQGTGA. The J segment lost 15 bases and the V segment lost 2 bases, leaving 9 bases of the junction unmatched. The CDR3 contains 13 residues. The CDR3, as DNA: TGTGCCAGCAGCTTAGCGGGAGGATATCCGGCGTTCTTC. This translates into CASSLAGGYPAFF.

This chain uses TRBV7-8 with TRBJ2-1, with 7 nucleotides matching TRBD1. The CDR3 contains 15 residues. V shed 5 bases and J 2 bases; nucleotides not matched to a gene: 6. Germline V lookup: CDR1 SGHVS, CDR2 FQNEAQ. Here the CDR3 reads CASSAGTVPYNEQFF. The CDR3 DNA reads TGTGCCAGCAGCGCAGGGACAGTACCCTACAATGAGCAGTTCTTC.